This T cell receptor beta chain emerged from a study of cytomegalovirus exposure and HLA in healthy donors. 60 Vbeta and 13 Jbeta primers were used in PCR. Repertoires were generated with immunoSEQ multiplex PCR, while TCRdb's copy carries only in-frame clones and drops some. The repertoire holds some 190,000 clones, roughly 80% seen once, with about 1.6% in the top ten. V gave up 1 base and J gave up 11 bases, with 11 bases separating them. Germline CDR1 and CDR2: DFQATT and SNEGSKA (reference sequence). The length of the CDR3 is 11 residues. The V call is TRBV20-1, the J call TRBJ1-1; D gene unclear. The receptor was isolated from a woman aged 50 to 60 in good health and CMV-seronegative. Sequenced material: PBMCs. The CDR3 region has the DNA TGCAGTGCTAGAGTACAAATGCGGGCTTTCTTT. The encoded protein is CSARVQMRAFF.